Here is one T cell receptor (beta chain) with its context. No antigen is known for it. This record belongs to a study of shared clonotypes between healthy human individuals. Study-wide context: Per donor, three plates held CD4 naive cells, three held CD4 memory, two held CD8 naive and one held CD8 memory. Study-level points and caveats: Measured sharing among donors was expected to vary with sequencing depth. Only blood was sampled; tissue repertoires likely differ.

The CDR3 extends over 12 amino acids. Trimming shortened V by 10 bases and J by 3 bases, and 13 bases separated the two germline ends. Per germline, CDR1 MNHNS and CDR2 SASEGT. Sequencing was at deep level. Sequenced by immunoSEQ multiplex PCR; TCRdb stores in-frame clones only, minus some. Among millions of clones listed, 85% to 95% were seen once. Sequenced material: naive CD4+ T cells sorted from blood. The sample's subset: CD45RA+ positively selected. The sequence came from a young man in good health. The V gene is TRBV6-1, the J gene TRBJ2-7; tentatively, D is TRBD1 (6 bases). The CDR3 loop reads CAIKDRNYEQYF. The DNA of the CDR3 is TGTGCCATCAAGGACAGAAACTACGAGCAGTACTTC.